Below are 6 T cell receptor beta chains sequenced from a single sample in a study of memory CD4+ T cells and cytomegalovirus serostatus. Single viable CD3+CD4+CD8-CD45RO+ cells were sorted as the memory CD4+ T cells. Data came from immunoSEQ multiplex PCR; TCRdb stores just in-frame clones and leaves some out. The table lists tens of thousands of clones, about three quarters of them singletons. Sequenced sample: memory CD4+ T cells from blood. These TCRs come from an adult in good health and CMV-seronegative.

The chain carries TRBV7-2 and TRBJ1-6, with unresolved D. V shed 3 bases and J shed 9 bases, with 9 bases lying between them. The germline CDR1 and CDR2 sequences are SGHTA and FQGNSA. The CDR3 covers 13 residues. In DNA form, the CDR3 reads TGTGCCAGCAGCTTTCGAGAGCTTTCACCCCTCCACTTT. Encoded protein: CASSFRELSPLHF.

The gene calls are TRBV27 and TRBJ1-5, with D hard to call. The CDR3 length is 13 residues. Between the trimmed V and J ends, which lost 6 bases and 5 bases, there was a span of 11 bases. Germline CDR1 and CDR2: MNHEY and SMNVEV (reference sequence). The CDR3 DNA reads TGTGCCAGCAGCTCAGCGGTGTATCAGCCCCAGCATTTT. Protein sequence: CASSSAVYQPQHF.

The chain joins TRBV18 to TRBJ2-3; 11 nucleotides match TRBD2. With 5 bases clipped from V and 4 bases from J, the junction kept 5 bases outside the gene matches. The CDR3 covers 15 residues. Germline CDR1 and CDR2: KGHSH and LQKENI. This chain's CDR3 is CASSTQGLAADTQYF. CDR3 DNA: TGTGCCAGCTCAACGCAGGGACTAGCGGCAGATACGCAGTATTTT.

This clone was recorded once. This CDR3 reads CASSQQGPIYGYTF. CDR3 nucleotides: TGTGCCAGCAGCCAACAGGGTCCTATCTATGGCTACACCTTC. The chain is built from TRBV5-4 and TRBJ1-2; perhaps TRBD1 as D (6 bases). This CDR3 is built from 14 residues. Germline lookup yields CDR1 SGHNT and CDR2 YYREEE (reference sequence). V lost 4 bases and J lost 4, with 14 bases in between.

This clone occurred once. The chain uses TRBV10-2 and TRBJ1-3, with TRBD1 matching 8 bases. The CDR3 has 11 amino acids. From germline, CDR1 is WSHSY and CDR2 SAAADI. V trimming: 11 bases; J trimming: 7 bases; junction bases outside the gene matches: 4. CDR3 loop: CAAGGSNTIYF. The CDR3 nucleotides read TGCGCCGCAGGGGGCTCGAACACCATATATTTT.

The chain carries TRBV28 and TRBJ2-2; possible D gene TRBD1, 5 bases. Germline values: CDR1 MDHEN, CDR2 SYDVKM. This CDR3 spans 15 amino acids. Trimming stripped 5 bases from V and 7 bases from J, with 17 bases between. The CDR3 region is CASSPPVGAFGELFF. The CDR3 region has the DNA TGTGCCAGCAGTCCCCCCGTAGGGGCGTTCGGGGAGCTGTTTTTT.